Sequencing of this T cell receptor (beta chain) was carried out in a study of CD4 T cells in relation to SARS-CoV-2 and coronaviruses. This clone was seen just once. The antigen remains unidentified. This CDR3 is built from 17 residues. The V end lost 2 bases, the J end lost 5 bases, and 20 bases lay between the germline ends. Germline CDR1 LGHDT, CDR2 YNNKEL (reference sequence). CEF-cultured naive and memory CD4+ T cell DNA got survey-level sequencing. TCRdb keeps only in-frame clones here, not all; method: immunoSEQ multiplex PCR. The repertoire holds about 36,000 clones, with around four fifths as singletons. General observations from the study: Pre-pandemic and post-infection samples never came from the same donor.

Sequenced: memory CD4+ T cells from PBMCs, cultured in vitro. The TCR originated in an adult with COVID-19. The chain recombines TRBV3-1 (or the pseudogene TRBV3-2) with TRBJ2-3, with a possible D match to TRBD2 (5 bases). This CDR3 is CASSQIIRLEGLDTQYF. In nucleotides, the CDR3 is TGTGCCAGCAGCCAAATTATTAGGCTAGAGGGATTAGATACGCAGTATTTT.